This T cell receptor beta chain was recovered during a study of regulatory T cells in long-lasting Graves disease. For the study at large: The criterion for persistent Graves' disease was over 5 years of antithyroid drugs with positive TSH receptor antibodies.

Building the TCR beta libraries relied on iRepertoire HTBI primers, and CDR3 regions underwent Arm-PCR. TCRdb re-derived calls from the multiplex PCR reads in MiXCR, one entry per CDR3 protein. This sample has over 250,000 distinct CDR3 sequences, with roughly 21% found just once. As to time point: persistent/refractory GD, antithyroid drugs over 5 years with positive TRAb. Following extraction of RNA from PBMCs, that RNA was used to make the TCR library. Xi'an, China, was home to the endocrinology department that provided patients. Specimen: peripheral blood mononuclear cells (PBMCs), collected when the disease was refractory, from a patient treated with antithyroid drugs. The sequence was collected from a female donor with Graves disease.

The CDR3 region is CASRRSSSGNTIYF. The CDR3 DNA sequence: TGTGCCAGCAGGAGGTCGAGCTCTGGAAACACCATATATTTT. The chain uses TRBV28 and TRBJ1-3; D unresolved. V was pared by 6 bases and J by 0 bases, with 9 bases between. The CDR3 covers 14 residues. Germline CDR1 is MDHEN and CDR2 is SYDVKM.